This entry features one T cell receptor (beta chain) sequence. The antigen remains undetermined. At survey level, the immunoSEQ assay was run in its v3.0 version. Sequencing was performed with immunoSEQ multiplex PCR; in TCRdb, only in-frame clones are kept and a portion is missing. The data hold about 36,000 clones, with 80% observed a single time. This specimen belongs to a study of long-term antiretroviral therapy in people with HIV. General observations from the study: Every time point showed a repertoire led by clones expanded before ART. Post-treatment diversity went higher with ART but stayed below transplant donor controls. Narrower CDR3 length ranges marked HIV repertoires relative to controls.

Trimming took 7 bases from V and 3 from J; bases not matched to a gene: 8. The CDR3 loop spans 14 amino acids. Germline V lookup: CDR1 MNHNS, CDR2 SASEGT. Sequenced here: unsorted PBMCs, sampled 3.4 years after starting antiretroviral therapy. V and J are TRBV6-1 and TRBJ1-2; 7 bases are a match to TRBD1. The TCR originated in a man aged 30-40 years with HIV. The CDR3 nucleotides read TGTGCCAGCAACCACAGGGGTGGATACTATGGCTACACCTTC. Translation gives CASNHRGGYYGYTF.